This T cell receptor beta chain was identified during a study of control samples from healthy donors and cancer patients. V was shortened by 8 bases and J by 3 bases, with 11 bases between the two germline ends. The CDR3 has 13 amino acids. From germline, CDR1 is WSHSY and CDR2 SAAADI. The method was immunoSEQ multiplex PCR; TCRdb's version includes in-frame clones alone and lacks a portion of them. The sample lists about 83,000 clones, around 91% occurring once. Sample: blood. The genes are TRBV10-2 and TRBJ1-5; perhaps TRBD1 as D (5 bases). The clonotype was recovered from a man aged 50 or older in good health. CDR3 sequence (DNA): TGCGCCAGCTACCGGGACCCCAATCAGCCCCAGCATTTT. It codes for CASYRDPNQPQHF.